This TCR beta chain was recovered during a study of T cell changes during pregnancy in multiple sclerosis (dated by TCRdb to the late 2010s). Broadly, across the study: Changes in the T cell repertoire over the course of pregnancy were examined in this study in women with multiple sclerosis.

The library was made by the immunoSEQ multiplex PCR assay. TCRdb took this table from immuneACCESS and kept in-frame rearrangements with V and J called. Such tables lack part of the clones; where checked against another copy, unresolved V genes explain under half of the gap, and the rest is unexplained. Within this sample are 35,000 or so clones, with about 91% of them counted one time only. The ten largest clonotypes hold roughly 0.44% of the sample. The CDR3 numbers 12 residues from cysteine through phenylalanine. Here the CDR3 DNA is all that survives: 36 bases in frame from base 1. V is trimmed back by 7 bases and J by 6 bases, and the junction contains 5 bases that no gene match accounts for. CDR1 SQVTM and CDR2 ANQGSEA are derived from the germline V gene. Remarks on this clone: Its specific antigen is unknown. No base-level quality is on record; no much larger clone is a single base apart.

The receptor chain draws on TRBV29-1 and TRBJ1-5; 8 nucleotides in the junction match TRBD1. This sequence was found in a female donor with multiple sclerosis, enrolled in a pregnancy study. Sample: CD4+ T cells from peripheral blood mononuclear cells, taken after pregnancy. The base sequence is TGCAGCGCCAAACAGGGGGGTCAGCCCCAGCATTTT. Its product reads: CSAKQGGQPQHF.